The 5 T cell receptor beta chains below were found in one sample sequenced in a study of T cell changes during pregnancy in multiple sclerosis. Clones were sequenced by immunoSEQ multiplex PCR, and TCRdb holds only the in-frame ones, with some missing. This sample has about 32,000 clones; about 92% occur once, and the top ten carry 0.75% to 0.95%. Sequences were derived from CD4+ T cells from peripheral blood mononuclear cells, sampled after pregnancy. These receptors were obtained from a female donor in good health, enrolled as a control in a pregnancy study.

This clone is a singleton in its sample. V gene TRBV5-4 combines with J gene TRBJ1-5; TRBD1 matches 7 bases. This CDR3 has 14 amino acids. V shed 4 bases, J shed 6 bases, and the junction held 7 bases outside the gene matches. Germline V lookup: CDR1 SGHNT, CDR2 YYREEE (reference sequence). The CDR3 nucleotides read TGTGCCAGCAGCAATACAGGGGAGTTTCAGCCCCAGCATTTT. Its protein product is CASSNTGEFQPQHF.

This sequence joins TRBV6-1 and TRBJ1-5, with D possibly matching TRBD1 (6 bases). The CDR3 is made up of 16 amino acids. The germline gives CDR1 MNHNS, CDR2 SASEGT. V was pared by 3 bases and J by 4 bases, with 16 bases between. CDR3 nucleotides: TGTGCCAGCAGTGATTCCCCTACAGGGATTAATCAGCCCCAGCATTTT. Residues: CASSDSPTGINQPQHF.

V gene TRBV9 combines with J gene TRBJ2-3; TRBD2 aligns across 11 bases. This CDR3 region has 16 residues. Germline CDR1 SGDLS, CDR2 YYNGEE. V was clipped by 4 bases and J by 2 bases; unmatched bases: 6. The CDR3 nucleotides are TGTGCCAGCAGCTTTTCTAGCGGGAGGAACACAGATACGCAGTATTTT. Encoded protein: CASSFSSGRNTDTQYF.

J is TRBJ1-6 and V is TRBV19; 10 bases are shared with TRBD1. The CDR3 is 16 residues long. Germline lookup yields CDR1 LNHDA and CDR2 SQIVND (reference sequence). The ends lost 3 bases at V and 7 bases at J; junction bases unmatched: 6. CDR3 sequence (DNA): TGTGCCAGTAGTATGGGACAGGGGACCTTCAATTCACCCCTCCACTTT. Residues: CASSMGQGTFNSPLHF.

The chain is built from TRBV5-4 and TRBJ1-2; TRBD1 is a possible D gene (5 bases). Trimming cost V 7 bases and J 8 bases, with 18 bases left between them. This CDR3 spans 13 amino acids. Germline assignment: CDR1 SGHNT and CDR2 YYREEE (reference sequence). The CDR3 nucleotides are TGTGCCAGCGGCCGGGTAGGGGAGGGCGGCTACACCTTC. It encodes CASGRVGEGGYTF. Looking up the rest from reference TRBV5-4 and TRBJ1-2 gives the full variable domain: ETGVTQSPTHLIKTRGQQVTLRCSSQSGHNTVSWYQQALGQGPQFIFQYYREEENGRGNFPPRFSGLQFPNYSSELNVNALELDDSALYLCASGRVGEGGYTFGSGTRLTVV.